Listed below are T cell receptor beta chains from one sample, sequenced in a study of blood T cell repertoires in COVID-19. The data were produced by immunoSEQ multiplex PCR, yet TCRdb's version contains in-frame clones alone and is incomplete. The sample consists of 88,000 or so clones, about 85% of them appearing once. Material: peripheral blood. These receptor sequences come from a man aged 55 to 70 with acute or convalescent COVID-19. Each CDR3 is given with its conserved first and last residue. Fields, in order: J gene, D gene, V gene, clone size, CDR3 protein, CDR3 DNA. A D gene is named only where the DNA matches it firmly. Not every row has a clone size; where given, it reads once, few, many or a size class.

TRBJ2-1 | TRBD1 | TRBV5-4 | NA | CASRRTGANEQFF | TGTGCCAGCAGGAGGACAGGGGCGAATGAGCAGTTCTTC
TRBJ2-2 | NA | TRBV4-1 | once | CASSHLSAPGELFF | TGCGCCAGCAGCCATTTAAGCGCCCCCGGGGAGCTGTTTTTT
TRBJ2-2 | NA | TRBV6-5 | NA | CASSGGVGTGELFF | TGTGCCAGCAGCGGAGGGGTAGGGACCGGGGAGCTGTTTTTT
TRBJ2-5 | NA | TRBV14 | NA | CASSQGRQETQYF | TGTGCCAGCAGCCAAGGCAGACAAGAGACCCAGTACTTC
TRBJ2-3 | NA | TRBV2 | NA | CASMGGFSTDTQYF | TGTGCCAGCATGGGCGGGTTTAGCACAGATACGCAGTATTTT
TRBJ2-2 | TRBD2 | TRBV5-1 | NA | CASRPPGLVTGELFF | TGCGCCAGCCGACCACCGGGACTAGTTACCGGGGAGCTGTTTTTT
TRBJ1-1 | NA | TRBV25-1 | NA | CASSASSQGNTEAFF | TGTGCCAGCAGTGCATCAAGTCAGGGGAACACTGAAGCTTTCTTT
TRBJ2-5 | TRBD2 | TRBV3-1/TRBV3-2 | NA | CASTGGETQYF | TGTGCCAGCACGGGGGGAGAGACCCAGTACTTC
TRBJ2-5 | NA | TRBV7-7 | NA | CASSLGVRAGQETQYF | TGTGCCAGCAGCTTAGGTGTGAGGGCAGGCCAGGAGACCCAGTACTTC
TRBJ2-7 | NA | TRBV12-3/TRBV12-4 | NA | CASSPGQYYEQYF | TGTGCCAGCAGTCCAGGGCAGTACTACGAGCAGTACTTC
TRBJ1-3 | NA | TRBV4-1 | NA | CASSQVGASSGNTIYF | TGCGCCAGCAGCCAAGTGGGGGCCAGCTCTGGAAACACCATATATTTT
TRBJ1-1 | NA | TRBV19 | once | CASSIWGRVRGTEAFF | TGTGCCAGTAGTATATGGGGCAGGGTGAGAGGTACTGAAGCTTTCTTT
TRBJ2-7 | NA | TRBV5-1 | few | CASSLVERYEQYF | TGCGCCAGCAGCTTGGTAGAGAGATACGAGCAGTACTTC
TRBJ2-1 | NA | TRBV9 | NA | CASSVGGVSSYNEQFF | TGTGCCAGCAGCGTAGGGGGGGTCAGCTCCTACAATGAGCAGTTCTTC
TRBJ1-1 | NA | TRBV5-1 | NA | CASSPQGNTEAFF | TGCGCCAGCAGCCCCCAGGGGAACACTGAAGCTTTCTTT
TRBJ2-1 | TRBD1 | TRBV7-9 | NA | CASRPPGQGRYNEQFF | TGTGCCAGCAGACCCCCGGGACAGGGCCGTTACAATGAGCAGTTCTTC
TRBJ2-1 | TRBD2 | TRBV7-2 | NA | CASSLIGGRNEQFF | TGTGCCAGCAGCTTAATCGGCGGGAGAAATGAGCAGTTCTTC
TRBJ1-2 | NA | TRBV4-2 | NA | CASSQGRAGSDYGYTF | TGTGCCAGCAGCCAAGGTCGGGCAGGGTCGGACTATGGCTACACCTTC
TRBJ2-3 | NA | TRBV27 | NA | CASSRTGSTDTQYF | TGTGCCAGCAGCCGAACAGGGAGCACAGATACGCAGTATTTT
TRBJ1-2 | TRBD1 | TRBV6-5 | few | CASSKGQGNYGYTF | TGTGCCAGCAGTAAGGGACAGGGGAACTATGGCTACACCTTC
TRBJ2-3 | TRBD1 | TRBV27 | NA | CASRDRQGGADTQYF | TGTGCCAGCAGAGACAGACAGGGTGGGGCAGATACGCAGTATTTT
TRBJ2-7 | TRBD1 | TRBV4-1 | few | CASSQTGQGWVEQYF | TGCGCCAGCAGCCAAACAGGACAGGGGTGGGTCGAGCAGTACTTC
TRBJ1-4 | NA | TRBV4-3 | once | CASSQDSSKKLFF | TGCGCCAGCAGCCAAGATAGTAGTAAAAAACTGTTTTTT
TRBJ2-3 | TRBD1 | TRBV5-1 | NA | CASSLAGRGLSTDTQYF | TGCGCCAGCAGCTTGGCCGGTAGGGGGCTTAGCACAGATACGCAGTATTTT
TRBJ2-1 | NA | TRBV10-3 | NA | CAIRDSAYNEQFF | TGTGCCATCAGGGACAGTGCCTACAATGAGCAGTTCTTC
TRBJ2-5 | TRBD2 | TRBV6-2/TRBV6-3 | once | CASSYWSGGREETQYF | TGTGCCAGCAGTTACTGGTCGGGGGGGCGTGAAGAGACCCAGTACTTC
TRBJ1-2 | TRBD1 | TRBV5-1 | NA | CASSPGQGRKGYTF | TGCGCCAGCAGCCCGGGACAGGGCAGGAAGGGCTACACCTTC
TRBJ1-5 | NA | TRBV7-2 | few | CASSSQSNQPQHF | TGTGCCAGCAGCTCACAAAGCAATCAGCCCCAGCATTTT
TRBJ1-1 | TRBD1 | TRBV5-1 | NA | CASSRTGGNTEAFF | TGCGCCAGCAGCCGGACAGGGGGGAACACTGAAGCTTTCTTT
TRBJ1-1 | TRBD1 | TRBV19 | NA | CASSMGGTVGTEAFF | TGTGCCAGTAGTATGGGCGGGACAGTAGGCACTGAAGCTTTCTTT
TRBJ2-7 | NA | TRBV6-5 | NA | CASTGGRSGDYEQYF | TGTGCCAGCACAGGAGGTCGGTCCGGAGACTACGAGCAGTACTTC
TRBJ2-1 | NA | TRBV1 | NA | CTSSQDMGPLSGWQFF | TGCACCAGCAGCCAAGATATGGGGCCCCTTAGCGGGTGGCAGTTCTTC
TRBJ1-6 | NA | TRBV18 | few | CASSPRGDQGSPLHF | TGTGCCAGCTCACCCCGGGGCGACCAGGGGTCACCCCTCCACTTT
TRBJ1-1 | NA | TRBV12-5 | few | CASGSLMATEAFF | TGTGCTAGTGGTTCTTTGATGGCCACTGAAGCTTTCTTT